This passage covers 22 T cell receptor beta chains from one sample sequenced in a study of blood T cell repertoires in COVID-19. This table comes from immunoSEQ multiplex PCR, and its TCRdb copy is limited to in-frame clones, with some not included. The table shows some 260,000 clones, with roughly four fifths occurring only once. Sample: PBMCs or T cells enriched from blood (not recorded which). These receptors were taken from a man in his thirties or forties with acute COVID-19.

The CDR3 sequence: CSASPRSRGSPLHF. For the CDR3, the DNA is TGCAGTGCTAGTCCCAGGTCTCGGGGTTCACCCCTCCACTTT. The genes are TRBV20-1 and TRBJ1-6; D gene unclear. Germline V gene data show CDR1 as DFQATT and CDR2 as SNEGSKA (reference sequence). The CDR3 length is 14 residues. The V gene lost 3 bases and the J gene lost 9 bases, with 15 bases spanning the gap.

CDR3 DNA sequence: TGTGCCAGTAGGGTCTCGGGGGGGCCCACAGATACGCAGTATTTT. This encodes CASRVSGGPTDTQYF. The rearrangement links TRBV19 to TRBJ2-3, with 8 bases fitting TRBD2. Trimming removed 6 bases from V and 2 bases from J; junction bases left unmatched: 7. The CDR3 contains 15 residues. CDR1 and CDR2 (germline): LNHDA, SQIVND (reference sequence).

The chain joins TRBV18 to TRBJ1-5; no firm D call. CDR3 length equals 14 residues. Trimming stripped 1 base from V and 6 bases from J, with 10 bases between. Germline assignment: CDR1 KGHSH and CDR2 LQKENI. The CDR3 nucleotides are TGTGCCAGCTCACCACTGAGGGTTAGTCAGCCCCAGCATTTT. This sequence encodes CASSPLRVSQPQHF. The entire variable domain, with the rest obtained from reference TRBV18 and TRBJ1-5, is as follows: NAGVMQNPRHLVRRRGQEARLRCSPMKGHSHVYWYRQLPEEGLKFMVYLQKENIIDESGMPKERFSAEFPKEGPSILRIQQVVRGDSAAYFCASSPLRVSQPQHFGDGTRLSIL.

V usage is TRBV15 and J usage is TRBJ1-4; D call uncertain. CDR1 is LNHNV, CDR2 YYDKDF, per germline (reference sequence). This CDR3 is 13 amino acids long. Trimming removed 0 bases from V and 8 bases from J, with 7 bases in between. CDR3 region: CATSRDLQEKLFF. CDR3 in DNA: TGTGCCACCAGCAGAGATTTACAAGAAAAACTGTTTTTT.

This chain connects TRBV27 to TRBJ1-1, with D tentatively TRBD1 (6 bases). Deletions cut 5 bases from V and 0 bases from J, with 19 bases between. CDR1 and CDR2 from the germline V gene are MNHEY and SMNVEV (reference sequence). The length of the CDR3 is 17 residues. CDR3 in DNA: TGTGCCAGCAGTCACCGGACAGTAGCCCCCGTGAACACTGAAGCTTTCTTT. The encoded protein is CASSHRTVAPVNTEAFF.

To note about this clone: The junction differs from germline at one of its ends, possibly a read error. The chain employs TRBV5-1 and TRBJ2-2; D might be TRBD2 (6 bases). Germline CDR1 is SGHRS and CDR2 is YFSETQ. The CDR3 length is 15 residues. The CDR3 DNA sequence: TGTGCCAGCAGCTCTGCCCTGGGGGGAACCGGGGAGCTGTTTTTT. Residues: CASSSALGGTGELFF.

The chain has TRBV10-3 and TRBJ2-2; 7 nucleotides agree with TRBD1. The CDR3 has 14 residues. Germline V gene sequence: CDR1 ENHRY, CDR2 SYGVKD. J was trimmed by 5 bases and V by 4 bases; bases with no gene match: 4. CDR3 sequence (DNA): TGTGCCATCAGTGGGGACAGCCCTACCGGGGAGCTGTTTTTT. Translation gives CAISGDSPTGELFF.

The rearrangement uses TRBV7-9 and TRBJ1-4; a possible D gene is TRBD1 (5 bases). This CDR3 has 15 residues. The V end was cut by 2 bases, the J end by 7 bases, with 14 bases between. Looked up from germline, CDR1 is SEHNR and CDR2 is FQNEAQ (reference sequence). In nucleotides, the CDR3 is TGTGCCAGCAGCTTATCCCGCTCCGGGGGTGAAAAACTGTTTTTT. Translation: CASSLSRSGGEKLFF.

V and J are TRBV6-4 and TRBJ1-2; tentative D call: TRBD1 (5 bases). CDR3 size: 14 residues. Trimming left V 6 bases short and J 3 bases short, with 14 bases between. Germline V CDR1 and CDR2: MRHNA, SNTAGT. DNA of the CDR3: TGTGCCAGCAGCCCCGTGGGGCGTCACTATGGCTACACCTTC. This sequence encodes CASSPVGRHYGYTF.

This clone appeared a few times. This chain connects TRBV19 to TRBJ1-5; D possibly corresponds to TRBD1 (5 bases). This CDR3 has 16 amino acids. Looked up from germline, CDR1 is LNHDA and CDR2 is SQIVND (reference sequence). V lost 6 bases, J lost 1 base, and 16 bases lay in between. CDR3 sequence: CASSKMGQGSNQPQHF. CDR3 sequence (DNA): TGTGCCAGTAGCAAAATGGGCCAGGGAAGCAATCAGCCCCAGCATTTT.

The chain is built from TRBV20-1 and TRBJ2-5; the match to TRBD2 covers 8 bases. The trim removed 3 bases at V and 2 bases at J, leaving 8 bases unmatched. The CDR3 is made up of 15 amino acids. Germline CDR1 and CDR2: DFQATT and SNEGSKA (reference sequence). The CDR3 region has the DNA TGCAGTGCTAGTCGAGTTAGCGGGGATCAAGAGACCCAGTACTTC. Its translation: CSASRVSGDQETQYF.

This clone was seen a single time. The V gene is TRBV6-5, the J gene TRBJ2-6, with 7 bases aligning to TRBD1. Germline V gene sequence: CDR1 MNHEY, CDR2 SVGAGI. The CDR3 has 15 residues. J lost 4 bases, V lost 10 bases, and 10 bases had no gene match. CDR3 amino acids: CATEGGAVGANVLTF. The CDR3 region has the DNA TGTGCCACAGAAGGGGGCGCAGTAGGGGCCAACGTCCTGACTTTC.

The count of this clone is one. As DNA, the CDR3 is TGTGCCAGCAGCTTCTTCGCAGGGAGGGATTCACCCCTCCACTTT. This codes for CASSFFAGRDSPLHF. The chain combines TRBV5-6 with TRBJ1-6, with D possibly matching TRBD1 (5 bases). Germline CDR1 is SGHDT and CDR2 is YYEEEE. The CDR3 loop spans 15 amino acids. Deletions cut 2 bases from V and 8 bases from J, with 14 bases between.

The genes are TRBV7-6 and TRBJ2-3, with D possibly TRBD2 on 6 matching bases. Germline loops: CDR1 SGHVS, CDR2 FNYEAQ. This CDR3 contains 17 residues. Between the trimmed V and J ends, which lost 0 bases and 1 base, there was a span of 14 bases. This CDR3 is CASSLAWQGGGTDTQYF. CDR3 sequence (DNA): TGTGCCAGCAGCTTAGCATGGCAGGGCGGGGGCACAGATACGCAGTATTTT.

In regard to this clone: Other DNA sequences from this sample encode an identical CDR3 as well. The chain couples TRBV2 to TRBJ2-6; 7 bases fit TRBD1. Germline V gene sequence: CDR1 SNHLY, CDR2 FYNNEI. V lost 8 bases and J lost 1; bases outside the gene matches: 5. The CDR3 totals 15 residues. CDR3 sequence: CASVRQGSGANVLTF. Written as DNA, the CDR3 is TGTGCCAGCGTACGACAGGGATCTGGGGCCAACGTCCTGACTTTC.

This clone was seen ten or more times. The rearrangement uses TRBV12-3 or TRBV12-4 and TRBJ2-7, with 7 positions matching TRBD1. CDR3 length equals 13 residues. V lost 3 bases and J lost 4; bases outside the gene matches: 3. The CDR3 protein is CASSFNRGYEQYV. In DNA form, the CDR3 reads TGTGCCAGCAGTTTCAACAGGGGTTACGAGCAGTACGTC.

This chain uses TRBV27 with TRBJ2-3; 7 nucleotides agree with TRBD2. V shed 6 bases and J 3 bases; nucleotides not matched to a gene: 6. Germline-derived CDR1 and CDR2 are MNHEY and SMNVEV (reference sequence). The CDR3 is 14 residues long. CDR3 residues: CASRGGLGTDTQYF. The CDR3 coding sequence is TGTGCCAGCAGGGGGGGGTTAGGTACAGATACGCAGTATTTT.

The rearrangement joins TRBV4-1 to TRBJ2-1; D might be TRBD2 (6 bases). Trimming removed 1 base from V and 0 bases from J, with 16 bases in between. The CDR3 is 18 residues long. Germline CDR1 MGHRA, CDR2 YSYEKL. The CDR3 protein is CASSQGFSGALSYNEQFF. As DNA, the CDR3 is TGCGCCAGCAGCCAAGGGTTTTCGGGAGCCCTCTCCTACAATGAGCAGTTCTTC.

The rearrangement links TRBV7-8 to TRBJ2-6, with 7 bases matching TRBD2. CDR1 and CDR2 from the germline V gene are SGHVS and FQNEAQ. This CDR3 has 16 residues. J gave up 0 bases and V 8 bases, and 7 bases lay outside the gene matches. The CDR3 sequence: CASERAGTSGANVLTF. The DNA of the CDR3 is TGTGCCAGCGAGAGAGCGGGGACCTCTGGGGCCAACGTCCTGACTTTC.

V gene TRBV28 combines with J gene TRBJ2-5, with 8 positions matching TRBD2. V shed 5 bases and J 4 bases; nucleotides not matched to a gene: 12. CDR1 and CDR2 from the germline V gene are MDHEN and SYDVKM. This CDR3 contains 16 residues. The DNA for the CDR3 is TGTGCCAGCAGTCCACGAGGCAGCGGGGGAACAGAGACCCAGTACTTC. It specifies CASSPRGSGGTETQYF.

The chain couples TRBV2 to TRBJ2-4; weak D call: TRBD1 (6 bases). Trimming pared 3 bases from V and 10 bases from J, leaving 7 bases between. There are 11 residues in the CDR3. Germline values: CDR1 SNHLY, CDR2 FYNNEI. CDR3 in amino acids: CASSDGQIQYF. In DNA form, the CDR3 reads TGTGCCAGCAGTGATGGACAGATTCAGTACTTC.

The genes are TRBV6-5 and TRBJ1-5; D is undetermined. The germline V gene has CDR1 MNHEY and CDR2 SVGAGI. Trimming shortened V by 4 bases and J by 2 bases, and 6 bases separated the two germline ends. This CDR3 has 13 amino acids. DNA for the CDR3: TGTGCCAGCAGTTGGCAACGCAATCAGCCCCAGCATTTT. This translates into CASSWQRNQPQHF.